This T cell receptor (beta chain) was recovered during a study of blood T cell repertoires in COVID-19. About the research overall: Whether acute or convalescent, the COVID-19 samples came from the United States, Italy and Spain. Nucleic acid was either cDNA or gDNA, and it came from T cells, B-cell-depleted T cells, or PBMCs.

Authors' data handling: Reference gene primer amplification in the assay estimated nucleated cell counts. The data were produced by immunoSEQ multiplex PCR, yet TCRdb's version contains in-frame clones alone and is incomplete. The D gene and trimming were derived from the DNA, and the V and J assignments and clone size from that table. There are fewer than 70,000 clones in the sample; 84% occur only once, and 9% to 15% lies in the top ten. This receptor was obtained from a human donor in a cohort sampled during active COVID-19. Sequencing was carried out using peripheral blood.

CDR3 sequence reads: CSVGTGGYEQYF. The CDR3 DNA follows: TGCAGCGTAGGGACAGGGGGCTACGAGCAGTACTTC. The chain employs TRBV29-1 and TRBJ2-7, with 11 bases identical to TRBD1. Germline assignment: CDR1 SQVTM and CDR2 ANQGSEA. V shed 6 bases, J shed 3 bases, and the junction held 1 base outside the gene matches. The CDR3 is 12 residues long.